These T cell receptor beta chains were read from a single sample in a study of blood T cell repertoires in COVID-19. Method: immunoSEQ multiplex PCR; TCRdb's copy keeps in-frame clones and lacks some. The top ten clones hold more than 7% of a sample with about 210,000 clones, around three quarters of them seen once. The source material was peripheral blood. These receptors originate from a woman in her 70s with acute or convalescent COVID-19. Each CDR3 is given with its conserved first and last residue. The order of the fields is V gene, J gene, clone size, D gene, CDR3 protein, CDR3 DNA. D genes are given only for firm matches. A clone size is listed for some rows: how often the clone was seen (once, few, many), or a class if it is expanded.

v_gene: TRBV4-1; j_gene: TRBJ2-5; abundance: -; d_gene: TRBD2; CDR3aa: CASSQLGLAGVPETQYF; CDR3nt: TGCGCCAGCAGCCAACTCGGACTAGCGGGGGTCCCGGAGACCCAGTACTTC
v_gene: TRBV18; j_gene: TRBJ2-3; abundance: -; d_gene: TRBD2; CDR3aa: CASSPRTSGGRDDTQYF; CDR3nt: TGTGCCAGCTCACCCCGGACTAGCGGGGGGAGGGATGATACGCAGTATTTT
v_gene: TRBV4-1; j_gene: TRBJ2-5; abundance: -; d_gene: TRBD2; CDR3aa: CASSQDQTSVQETQYF; CDR3nt: TGCGCCAGCAGCCAAGATCAGACTAGCGTCCAAGAGACCCAGTACTTC
v_gene: TRBV10-3; j_gene: TRBJ2-1; abundance: -; d_gene: TRBD2; CDR3aa: CAISEVPPSGNNNEQFF; CDR3nt: TGTGCCATCAGTGAAGTCCCCCCTAGCGGGAACAACAATGAGCAGTTCTTC
v_gene: TRBV28; j_gene: TRBJ2-7; abundance: -; d_gene: -; CDR3aa: CASSSLGRGRSYEQYF; CDR3nt: TGTGCCAGCAGCTCCCTAGGGCGGGGGCGCTCCTACGAGCAGTACTTC
v_gene: TRBV6-5; j_gene: TRBJ1-2; abundance: -; d_gene: TRBD1; CDR3aa: CASKAGGWLFDGYTF; CDR3nt: TGTGCCAGCAAGGCAGGGGGCTGGTTATTTGATGGCTACACCTTC
v_gene: TRBV5-1; j_gene: TRBJ1-3; abundance: once; d_gene: -; CDR3aa: CASSLSGTGNTIYF; CDR3nt: TGCGCCAGCAGCTTGTCAGGGACTGGAAACACCATATATTTT
v_gene: TRBV5-1; j_gene: TRBJ2-5; abundance: few; d_gene: -; CDR3aa: CASSLDRLQETQYF; CDR3nt: TGCGCCAGCAGCTTGGATCGACTTCAAGAGACCCAGTACTTC
v_gene: TRBV10-3; j_gene: TRBJ1-1; abundance: -; d_gene: -; CDR3aa: CAIRIRGHLAEAFF; CDR3nt: TGTGCCATCAGGATCAGGGGCCACTTAGCTGAAGCTTTCTTT
v_gene: TRBV11-3; j_gene: TRBJ2-5; abundance: -; d_gene: TRBD2; CDR3aa: CASSSGLAGPGETQYF; CDR3nt: TGTGCCAGCAGCTCGGGACTAGCGGGGCCCGGGGAGACCCAGTACTTC
v_gene: TRBV10-3; j_gene: TRBJ2-5; abundance: -; d_gene: -; CDR3aa: CAISRSRETQYF; CDR3nt: TGTGCCATCAGTCGCTCCAGAGAGACCCAGTACTTC
v_gene: TRBV24-1; j_gene: TRBJ2-3; abundance: -; d_gene: TRBD2; CDR3aa: CATSEPGGADTQYF; CDR3nt: TGTGCCACCAGTGAACCTGGGGGGGCAGATACGCAGTATTTT
v_gene: TRBV6-5; j_gene: TRBJ1-1; abundance: -; d_gene: -; CDR3aa: CASNSQGTEAFF; CDR3nt: TGTGCCAGCAACTCGCAGGGAACTGAAGCTTTCTTT
v_gene: TRBV5-6; j_gene: TRBJ2-3; abundance: -; d_gene: TRBD2; CDR3aa: CASSSLAGGFEDTQYF; CDR3nt: TGTGCCAGCAGCTCCTTAGCGGGGGGGTTCGAGGATACGCAGTATTTT
v_gene: TRBV7-2; j_gene: TRBJ2-3; abundance: -; d_gene: -; CDR3aa: CASRRQGWEAGGAGTQYF; CDR3nt: TGTGCCAGCAGGCGCCAGGGATGGGAGGCAGGAGGCGCCGGTACGCAGTATTTT
v_gene: TRBV11-2; j_gene: TRBJ1-5; abundance: -; d_gene: -; CDR3aa: CASSGAWNQPQHF; CDR3nt: TGTGCCAGCAGCGGAGCCTGGAATCAGCCCCAGCATTTT
v_gene: TRBV30; j_gene: TRBJ2-5; abundance: -; d_gene: -; CDR3aa: CAWSSRETQYF; CDR3nt: TGTGCCTGGAGTTCTAGAGAGACCCAGTACTTC
v_gene: TRBV6-6; j_gene: TRBJ2-3; abundance: once; d_gene: -; CDR3aa: CASSPLGVGTDTQYF; CDR3nt: TGTGCCAGCAGTCCGCTAGGGGTGGGCACAGATACGCAGTATTTT
v_gene: TRBV3-1/TRBV3-2; j_gene: TRBJ2-1; abundance: -; d_gene: TRBD1; CDR3aa: CASSQGTGEYNEQFF; CDR3nt: TGTGCCAGCAGCCAAGGGACAGGGGAATACAATGAGCAGTTCTTC
v_gene: TRBV19; j_gene: TRBJ1-5; abundance: -; d_gene: -; CDR3aa: CASNPGFSNQPQHF; CDR3nt: TGTGCCAGTAACCCAGGGTTTTCCAATCAGCCCCAGCATTTT
v_gene: TRBV10-2; j_gene: TRBJ1-4; abundance: -; d_gene: -; CDR3aa: CASGGTNEKLFF; CDR3nt: TGCGCCAGCGGAGGAACTAATGAAAAACTGTTTTTT
v_gene: TRBV13; j_gene: TRBJ1-3; abundance: -; d_gene: TRBD1; CDR3aa: CASSLQGVAGNTIYF; CDR3nt: TGTGCCAGCAGCTTGCAGGGGGTCGCTGGAAACACCATATATTTT
v_gene: TRBV24-1; j_gene: TRBJ2-2; abundance: few; d_gene: -; CDR3aa: CATSDPGSLTGELFF; CDR3nt: TGTGCCACCAGTGATCCCGGGAGCTTAACCGGGGAGCTGTTTTTT
v_gene: TRBV5-1; j_gene: TRBJ2-2; abundance: -; d_gene: TRBD1; CDR3aa: CASSPITGGSTGELFF; CDR3nt: TGCGCCAGCAGCCCCATCACAGGGGGAAGCACCGGGGAGCTGTTTTTT
v_gene: TRBV6-5; j_gene: TRBJ1-2; abundance: -; d_gene: -; CDR3aa: CASSRGGAGDYGYTF; CDR3nt: TGTGCCAGCAGCCGGGGAGGGGCAGGAGACTATGGCTACACCTTC
v_gene: TRBV2; j_gene: TRBJ2-3; abundance: -; d_gene: -; CDR3aa: CASSDKEGHPGDTQYF; CDR3nt: TGTGCCAGCAGTGACAAGGAAGGACACCCAGGGGATACGCAGTATTTT
v_gene: TRBV5-1; j_gene: TRBJ2-5; abundance: once; d_gene: -; CDR3aa: CASSLDLRGETQYF; CDR3nt: TGCGCCAGCAGCTTGGATCTGCGGGGAGAGACCCAGTACTTC
v_gene: TRBV24-1; j_gene: TRBJ2-5; abundance: -; d_gene: -; CDR3aa: CATSEPSSGLSQETQYF; CDR3nt: TGTGCCACCAGTGAGCCCTCGAGTGGACTCAGCCAAGAGACCCAGTACTTC
v_gene: TRBV4-1; j_gene: TRBJ2-3; abundance: -; d_gene: TRBD2; CDR3aa: CASSQGTSGADFTDTQYF; CDR3nt: TGCGCCAGCAGCCAAGGAACTAGCGGGGCCGACTTCACAGATACGCAGTATTTT
v_gene: TRBV7-9; j_gene: TRBJ2-7; abundance: -; d_gene: -; CDR3aa: CASSLTAYEQYF; CDR3nt: TGTGCCAGCAGCTTAACAGCCTACGAGCAGTACTTC
v_gene: TRBV19; j_gene: TRBJ1-3; abundance: -; d_gene: -; CDR3aa: CASKAAGSPGNTIYF; CDR3nt: TGTGCCAGTAAGGCGGCGGGGTCGCCTGGAAACACCATATATTTT
v_gene: TRBV5-4; j_gene: TRBJ1-6; abundance: -; d_gene: TRBD1; CDR3aa: CASSGGTGYNSPLHF; CDR3nt: TGTGCCAGCAGCGGCGGGACAGGCTATAATTCACCCCTCCACTTT
v_gene: TRBV2; j_gene: TRBJ2-1; abundance: -; d_gene: TRBD2; CDR3aa: CASQLAGGLEQFF; CDR3nt: TGTGCCAGCCAACTAGCGGGGGGCCTTGAGCAGTTCTTC
v_gene: TRBV30; j_gene: TRBJ2-2; abundance: -; d_gene: -; CDR3aa: CAWSEQATGELFF; CDR3nt: TGTGCCTGGAGTGAGCAAGCCACCGGGGAGCTGTTTTTT
v_gene: TRBV19; j_gene: TRBJ1-5; abundance: -; d_gene: -; CDR3aa: CASSEQSQPQHF; CDR3nt: TGTGCCAGTAGTGAACAGAGTCAGCCCCAGCATTTT
v_gene: TRBV21-1; j_gene: TRBJ2-7; abundance: -; d_gene: -; CDR3aa: CASQGEDTNYEQYF; CDR3nt: TGTGCCAGCCAAGGGGAGGACACGAACTACGAGCAGTACTTC
v_gene: TRBV19; j_gene: TRBJ2-7; abundance: -; d_gene: TRBD1; CDR3aa: CASRGTGNDEQYF; CDR3nt: TGTGCCAGTAGAGGGACAGGGAACGACGAGCAGTACTTC
v_gene: TRBV9; j_gene: TRBJ1-3; abundance: once; d_gene: TRBD1; CDR3aa: CASSPYRGPGNTIYF; CDR3nt: TGTGCCAGCAGCCCGTACAGGGGCCCCGGAAACACCATATATTTT
v_gene: TRBV29-1; j_gene: TRBJ1-2; abundance: -; d_gene: -; CDR3aa: CSVEAPPGRGYGYTF; CDR3nt: TGCAGCGTTGAAGCTCCCCCGGGTAGAGGTTATGGCTACACCTTC
v_gene: TRBV29-1; j_gene: TRBJ1-2; abundance: -; d_gene: -; CDR3aa: CSVPDSLYGYTF; CDR3nt: TGCAGCGTCCCGGACAGTTTATATGGCTACACCTTC